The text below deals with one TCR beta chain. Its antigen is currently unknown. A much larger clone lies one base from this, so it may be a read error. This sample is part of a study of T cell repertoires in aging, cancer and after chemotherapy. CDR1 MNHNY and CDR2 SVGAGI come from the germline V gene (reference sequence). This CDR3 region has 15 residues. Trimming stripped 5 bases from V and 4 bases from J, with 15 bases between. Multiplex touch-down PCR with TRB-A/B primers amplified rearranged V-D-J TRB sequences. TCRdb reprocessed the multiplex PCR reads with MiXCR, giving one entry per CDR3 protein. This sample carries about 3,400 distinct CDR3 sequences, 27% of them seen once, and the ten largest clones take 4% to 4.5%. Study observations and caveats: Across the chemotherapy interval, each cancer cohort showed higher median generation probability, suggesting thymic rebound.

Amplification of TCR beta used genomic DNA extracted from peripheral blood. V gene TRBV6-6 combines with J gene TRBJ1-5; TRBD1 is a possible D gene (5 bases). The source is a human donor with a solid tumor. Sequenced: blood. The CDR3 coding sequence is TGTGCCAGCAGTCCACGGGGAAAGGGGAATCAGCCCCAGCATTTT. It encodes CASSPRGKGNQPQHF.